This T cell receptor (beta chain) was profiled in a study of naive and memory T cell subsets. Study-level findings and limits: Potentially, T cell activation and differentiation skew this RNA-based measurement.

Ligated cDNA underwent four rounds of PCR with nested alpha and beta constant region primers and SP2. Alpha and beta constant region primers primed reverse transcription for blood and skin samples. TCRdb re-analysed the 5' RACE reads in MiXCR, keeping a single row per CDR3 protein. Among tens of thousands of distinct CDR3 sequences listed, less than 10% were seen once. CDR1 is SGHTA and CDR2 is FQGNSA in the germline V gene. The CDR3 contains 14 residues. Trimming took off 4 bases at V and 5 bases at J, with 14 bases between the two ends. In the case of this clonotype: Its antigen is as yet unknown.

A UMI-containing oligonucleotide was joined by 3' ligation to the TCR cDNA template. Whole blood, about 2.5 ml, came from adult healthy volunteers. Input was 1 to 1000 ng of DNase-treated total RNA without cell sorting. The rearrangement links TRBV7-2 to TRBJ2-5, with a possible D match to TRBD1 (6 bases). The TCR originated in a female donor in good health. The DNA of the CDR3 is TGTGCCAGCAGCTCCTCCGGGCAGGGGGAGACCCAGTACTTC. It yields the protein CASSSSGQGETQYF.